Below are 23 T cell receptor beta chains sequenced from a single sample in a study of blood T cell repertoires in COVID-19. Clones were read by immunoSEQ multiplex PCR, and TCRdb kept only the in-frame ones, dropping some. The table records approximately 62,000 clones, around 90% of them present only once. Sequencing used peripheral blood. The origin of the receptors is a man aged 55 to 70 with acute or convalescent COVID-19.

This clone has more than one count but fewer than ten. CDR3 coding DNA: TGTGCCGGACACCCGACCGGAGGGGCGGGTGAGCAGTACTTC. Amino acids: CAGHPTGGAGEQYF. The chain employs TRBV30 and TRBJ2-7, with D possibly TRBD2 on 6 matching bases. Germline CDR1 reads GTSNPN; CDR2 reads SVGIG (reference sequence). The CDR3 covers 14 residues. V was trimmed by 8 bases and J by 7 bases, leaving 24 bases between them. Full variable domain (rest looked up from reference TRBV30 and TRBJ2-7): SQTIHQWPATLVQPVGSPLSLECTVEGTSNPNLYWYRQAAGRGLQLLFYSVGIGQISSEVPQNLSASRPQDRQFILSSKKLLLSDSGFYLCAGHPTGGAGEQYFGPGTRLTVT.

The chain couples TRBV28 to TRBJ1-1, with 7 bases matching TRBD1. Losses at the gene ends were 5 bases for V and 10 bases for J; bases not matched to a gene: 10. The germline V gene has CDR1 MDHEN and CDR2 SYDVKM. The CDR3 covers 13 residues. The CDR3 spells CASSGNRGRGAFF. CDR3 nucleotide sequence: TGTGCCAGCAGTGGTAACAGGGGTCGAGGAGCTTTCTTT.

Here the CDR3 DNA reads TGTGCCAGCAGTTTAGTCCAGTCCGCTCAGCCCCAGCATTTT. It yields the protein CASSLVQSAQPQHF. The V call is TRBV27, the J call TRBJ1-5; D gene uncertain. V was pared by 2 bases and J by 6 bases, with 11 bases between. Germline V gene data show CDR1 as MNHEY and CDR2 as SMNVEV (reference sequence). There are 14 residues in the CDR3.

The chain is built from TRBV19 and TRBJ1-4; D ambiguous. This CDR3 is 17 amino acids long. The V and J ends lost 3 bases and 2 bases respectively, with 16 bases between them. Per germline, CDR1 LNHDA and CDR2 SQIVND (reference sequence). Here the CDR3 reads CASSMNSYPPTNEKLFF. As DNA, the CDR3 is TGTGCCAGTAGTATGAACAGCTATCCCCCCACTAATGAAAAACTGTTTTTT. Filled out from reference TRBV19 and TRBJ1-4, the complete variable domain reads DGGITQSPKYLFRKEGQNVTLSCEQNLNHDAMYWYRQDPGQGLRLIYYSQIVNDFQKGDIAEGYSVSREKKESFPLTVTSAQKNPTAFYLCASSMNSYPPTNEKLFFGSGTQLSVL.

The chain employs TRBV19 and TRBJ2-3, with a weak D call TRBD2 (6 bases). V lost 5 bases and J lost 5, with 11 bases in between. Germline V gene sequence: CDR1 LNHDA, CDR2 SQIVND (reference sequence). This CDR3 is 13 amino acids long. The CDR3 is CASSVSGEDTQYF. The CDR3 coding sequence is TGTGCCAGTAGTGTGTCGGGAGAAGATACGCAGTATTTT.

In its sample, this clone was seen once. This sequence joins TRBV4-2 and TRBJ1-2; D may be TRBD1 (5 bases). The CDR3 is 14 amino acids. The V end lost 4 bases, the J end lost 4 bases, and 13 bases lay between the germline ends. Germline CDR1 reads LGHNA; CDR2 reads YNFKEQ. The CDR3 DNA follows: TGTGCCAGCAGCCGACAGACGGTAGCCTATGGCTACACCTTC. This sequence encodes CASSRQTVAYGYTF.

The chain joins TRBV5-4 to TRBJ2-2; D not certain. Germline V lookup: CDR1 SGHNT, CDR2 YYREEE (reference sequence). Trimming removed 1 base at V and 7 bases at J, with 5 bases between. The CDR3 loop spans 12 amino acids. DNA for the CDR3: TGTGCCAGCAGCTTGTCGGTCGGGGAGCTGTTTTTT. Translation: CASSLSVGELFF.

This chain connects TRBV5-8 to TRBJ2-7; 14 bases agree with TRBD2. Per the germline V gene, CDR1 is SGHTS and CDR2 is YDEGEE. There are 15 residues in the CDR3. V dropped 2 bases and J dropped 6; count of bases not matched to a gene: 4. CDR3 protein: CASSFGGLAGAEQYF. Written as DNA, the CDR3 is TGTGCCAGCAGCTTCGGGGGACTAGCGGGAGCCGAGCAGTACTTC.

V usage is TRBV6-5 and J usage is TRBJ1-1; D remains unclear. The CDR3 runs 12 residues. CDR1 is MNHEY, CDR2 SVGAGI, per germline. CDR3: CGLDGVRSEAFF. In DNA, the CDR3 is TGTGGCCTGGACGGGGTTCGTTCTGAAGCTTTCTTT.

Here the CDR3 reads CASSSWDIPNYGYTF. CDR3 DNA sequence: TGTGCCAGCAGTTCATGGGACATCCCTAACTATGGCTACACCTTC. V gene TRBV28 combines with J gene TRBJ1-2, with D maybe TRBD1 (6 bases). Germline V gene lookup returns CDR1 MDHEN and CDR2 SYDVKM. Deletions cut 4 bases from V and 0 bases from J, with 12 bases between. The CDR3 extends over 15 amino acids.

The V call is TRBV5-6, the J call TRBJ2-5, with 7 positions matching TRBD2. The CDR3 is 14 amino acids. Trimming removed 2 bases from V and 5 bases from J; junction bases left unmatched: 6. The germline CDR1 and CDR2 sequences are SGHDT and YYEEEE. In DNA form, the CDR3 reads TGTGCCAGCAGCTTAGCGGGAAGTAGGGAGACCCAGTACTTC. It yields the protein CASSLAGSRETQYF.

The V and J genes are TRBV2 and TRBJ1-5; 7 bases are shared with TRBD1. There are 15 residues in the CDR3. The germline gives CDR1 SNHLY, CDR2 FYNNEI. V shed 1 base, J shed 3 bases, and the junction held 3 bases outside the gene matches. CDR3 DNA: TGTGCCAGCAGTGAAGGACAGGGATTCAATCAGCCCCAGCATTTT. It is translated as CASSEGQGFNQPQHF.

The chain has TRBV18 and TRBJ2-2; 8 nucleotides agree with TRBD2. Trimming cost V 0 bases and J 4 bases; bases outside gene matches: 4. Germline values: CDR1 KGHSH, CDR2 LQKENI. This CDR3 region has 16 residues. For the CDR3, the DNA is TGTGCCAGCTCACCACCTAGCGGGACGAGCACCGGGGAGCTGTTTTTT. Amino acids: CASSPPSGTSTGELFF.

The CDR3 sequence is CATSNLRQGPYNEQFF. CDR3 in DNA: TGTGCCACCAGCAACCTTAGGCAGGGGCCCTACAATGAGCAGTTCTTC. The rearrangement uses TRBV15 and TRBJ2-1, with a weak D call TRBD1 (6 bases). The V end lost 4 bases, the J end lost 2 bases, and 15 bases lay between the germline ends. There are 16 residues in the CDR3. Germline assignment: CDR1 LNHNV and CDR2 YYDKDF (reference sequence).

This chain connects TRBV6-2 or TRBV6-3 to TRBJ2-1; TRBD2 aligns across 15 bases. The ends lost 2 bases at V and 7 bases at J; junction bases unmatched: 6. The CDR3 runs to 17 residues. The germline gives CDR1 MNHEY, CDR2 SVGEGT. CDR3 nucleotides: TGTGCCAGCAGTTACCCCGGACTAGCGGGAGGGAAGAATGAGCAGTTCTTC. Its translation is CASSYPGLAGGKNEQFF.

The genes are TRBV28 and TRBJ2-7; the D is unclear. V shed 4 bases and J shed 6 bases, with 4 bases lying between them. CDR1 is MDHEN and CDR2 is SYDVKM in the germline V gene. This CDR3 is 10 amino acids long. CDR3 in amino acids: CASSSIEQYF. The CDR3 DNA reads TGTGCCAGCAGTTCAATCGAGCAGTACTTC. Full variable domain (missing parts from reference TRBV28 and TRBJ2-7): DVKVTQSSRYLVKRTGEKVFLECVQDMDHENMFWYRQDPGLGLRLIYFSYDVKMKEKGDIPEGYSVSREKKERFSLILESASTNQTSMYLCASSSIEQYFGPGTRLTVT.

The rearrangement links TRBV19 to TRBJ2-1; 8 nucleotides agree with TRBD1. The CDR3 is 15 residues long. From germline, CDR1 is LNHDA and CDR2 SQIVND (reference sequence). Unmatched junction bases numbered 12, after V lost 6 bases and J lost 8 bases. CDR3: CASSPRQGSAYEQFF. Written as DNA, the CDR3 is TGTGCCAGTAGCCCCCGACAGGGGTCAGCCTATGAGCAGTTCTTC.

The CDR3 protein is CASRGGTGDNQPQHF. CDR3 coding DNA: TGTGCCAGCAGGGGTGGGACAGGAGACAATCAGCCCCAGCATTTT. V and J are TRBV2 and TRBJ1-5; 8 bases are shared with TRBD1. The CDR3 loop spans 15 amino acids. Germline assignment: CDR1 SNHLY and CDR2 FYNNEI. Trimming at V came to 6 bases and at J to 3 bases, leaving 7 bases not matched to a gene.

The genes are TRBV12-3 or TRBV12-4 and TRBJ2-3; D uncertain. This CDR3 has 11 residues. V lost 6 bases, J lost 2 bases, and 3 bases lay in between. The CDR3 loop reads CASSLTDTQYF. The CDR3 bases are TGTGCCAGCAGCCTCACAGATACGCAGTATTTT.

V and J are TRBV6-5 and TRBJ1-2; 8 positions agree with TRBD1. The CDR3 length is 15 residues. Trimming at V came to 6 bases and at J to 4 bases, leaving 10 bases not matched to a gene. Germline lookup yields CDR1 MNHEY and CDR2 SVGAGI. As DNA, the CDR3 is TGTGCCAGCAGAAACGACAGGGGTCGATCCTATGGCTACACCTTC. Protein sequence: CASRNDRGRSYGYTF.

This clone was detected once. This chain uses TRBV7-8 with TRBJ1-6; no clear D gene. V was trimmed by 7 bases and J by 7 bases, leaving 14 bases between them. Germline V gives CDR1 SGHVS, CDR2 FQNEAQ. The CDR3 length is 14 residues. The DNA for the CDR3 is TGTGCCAGCACCCAAAGAGGGCGGAATTCACCCCTCCACTTT. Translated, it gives CASTQRGRNSPLHF. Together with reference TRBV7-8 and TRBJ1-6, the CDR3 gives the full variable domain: GAGVSQSPRYKVAKRGQDVALRCDPISGHVSLFWYQQALGQGPEFLTYFQNEAQLDKSGLPSDRFFAERPEGSVSTLKIQRTQQEDSAVYLCASTQRGRNSPLHFGNGTRLTVT.

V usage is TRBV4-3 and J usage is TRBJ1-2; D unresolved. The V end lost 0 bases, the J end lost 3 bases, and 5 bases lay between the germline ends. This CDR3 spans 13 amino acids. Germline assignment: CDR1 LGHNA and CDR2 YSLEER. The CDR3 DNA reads TGCGCCAGCAGCCAAGATCCAGACTATGGCTACACCTTC. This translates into CASSQDPDYGYTF.

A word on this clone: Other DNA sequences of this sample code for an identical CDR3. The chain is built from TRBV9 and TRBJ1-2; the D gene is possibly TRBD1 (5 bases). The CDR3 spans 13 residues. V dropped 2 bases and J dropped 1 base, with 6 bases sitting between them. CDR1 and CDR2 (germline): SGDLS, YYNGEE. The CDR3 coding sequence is TGTGCCAGCAGCGTCGACAGTAACTATGGCTACACCTTC. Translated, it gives CASSVDSNYGYTF.